This T cell receptor (beta chain) stems from a study of T-cell reconstitution after alpha-beta-depleted transplantation in children. Library preparation (for TCRbeta) was performed with unique molecular identifiers. Each CDR3 protein is one row after TCRdb ran MiXCR on the PCR reads. The data show fewer than 750,000 distinct CDR3 sequences, roughly 23% seen once. The CDR3 covers 15 residues. Germline assignment: CDR1 MDHEN and CDR2 SYDVKM. The V end lost 7 bases, the J end lost 5 bases, and 20 bases lay between the germline ends. This sequence was found in a boy in the first two years of life who had a stem cell transplant for acute myeloid leukemia, so the T cells may come from the graft donor. V and J are TRBV28 and TRBJ2-5; D is unresolved. Sequencing used PBMCs, mostly from graft donor cells, obtained 360 days after TCRalphabeta/CD19-depleted stem cell transplant. The DNA of the CDR3 is TGTGCCAGCACCTCACGGACCTCCATGGGGGAGACCCAGTACTTC. This sequence encodes CASTSRTSMGETQYF.